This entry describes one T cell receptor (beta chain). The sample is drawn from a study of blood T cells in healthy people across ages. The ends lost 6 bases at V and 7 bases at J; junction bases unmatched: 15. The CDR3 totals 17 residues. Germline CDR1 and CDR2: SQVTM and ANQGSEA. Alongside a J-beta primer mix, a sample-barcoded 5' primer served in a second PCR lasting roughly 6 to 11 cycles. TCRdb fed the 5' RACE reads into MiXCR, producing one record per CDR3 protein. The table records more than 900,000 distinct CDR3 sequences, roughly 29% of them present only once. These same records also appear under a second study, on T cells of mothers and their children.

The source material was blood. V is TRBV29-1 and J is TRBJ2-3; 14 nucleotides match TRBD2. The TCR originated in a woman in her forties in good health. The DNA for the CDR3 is TGCAGCGTCCCAAGAGGGCGACTAGCGGGGGGGGCGAATACGCAGTATTTT. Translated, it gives CSVPRGRLAGGANTQYF.